The T cell receptor (beta chain) described here comes from a study of T cell repertoires in cytomegalovirus infection. About the study: Signatures in public TCR beta sequences pointed to both CMV infection and matching HLA type.

On this clonotype: Its target is not known. This may stem from a read error, because a much larger clone lies one nucleotide away.

The study's findings and limits: Public TCR beta family frequency separated CMV-and-HLA carriers, including in an independent cohort. Dominating the ex vivo response were HLA-C-restricted CMV-specific TCR beta clonotypes.

The V and J ends lost 4 bases and 4 bases respectively, with 10 bases between them. The CDR3 consists of 14 residues. CDR1 is MNHEY, CDR2 SMNVEV, per germline (reference sequence). TCRdb re-derived calls from the reads in MiXCR, one entry per CDR3 protein. The sample lists fewer than 550,000 distinct CDR3 sequences; 11% were seen once. The sequence derives from a human donor in good health (CMV status not recorded). Some clones in this sample may be carry-over from other donors' samples. What was sequenced was PBMCs. The rearrangement joins TRBV27 to TRBJ1-4; D remains ambiguous. The CDR3 sequence is CASSSNSYNEKLFF. CDR3 coding DNA: TGTGCCAGCAGTTCTAACAGCTATAATGAAAAACTGTTTTTT.